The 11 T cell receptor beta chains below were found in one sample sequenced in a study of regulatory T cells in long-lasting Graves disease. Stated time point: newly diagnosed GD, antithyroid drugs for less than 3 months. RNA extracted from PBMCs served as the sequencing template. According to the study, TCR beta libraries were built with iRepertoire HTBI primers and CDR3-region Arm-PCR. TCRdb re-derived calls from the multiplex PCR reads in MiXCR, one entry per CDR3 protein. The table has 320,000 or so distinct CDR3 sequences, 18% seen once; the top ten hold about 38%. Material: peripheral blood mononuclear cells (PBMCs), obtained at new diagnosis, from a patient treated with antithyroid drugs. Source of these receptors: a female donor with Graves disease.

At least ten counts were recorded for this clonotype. The CDR3 DNA sequence: TGTGCCAGCAGTTTTCCCGGGGCCTGGACTGAAGCTTTCTTT. Encoded protein: CASSFPGAWTEAFF. The chain combines TRBV28 with TRBJ1-1, with D maybe TRBD1 (5 bases). Per the germline V gene, CDR1 is MDHEN and CDR2 is SYDVKM. The CDR3 has 14 residues. The germline V and J ends were trimmed by 3 bases and 5 bases, with 13 bases remaining between them. The complete variable domain, with remaining parts taken from reference TRBV28 and TRBJ1-1, reads DVKVTQSSRYLVKRTGEKVFLECVQDMDHENMFWYRQDPGLGLRLIYFSYDVKMKEKGDIPEGYSVSREKKERFSLILESASTNQTSMYLCASSFPGAWTEAFFGQGTRLTVV.

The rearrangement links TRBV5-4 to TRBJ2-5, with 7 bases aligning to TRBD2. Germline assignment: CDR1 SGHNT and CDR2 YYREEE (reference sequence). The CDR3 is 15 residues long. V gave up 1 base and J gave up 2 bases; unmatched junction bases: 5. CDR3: CASSLLPSGQETQYF. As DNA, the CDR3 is TGTGCCAGCAGCTTGTTGCCTAGCGGACAAGAGACCCAGTACTTC.

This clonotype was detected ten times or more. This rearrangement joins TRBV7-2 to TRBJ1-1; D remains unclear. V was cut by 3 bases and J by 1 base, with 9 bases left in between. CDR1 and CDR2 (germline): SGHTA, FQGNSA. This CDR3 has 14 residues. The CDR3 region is CASSFGVGNTEAFF. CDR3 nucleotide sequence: TGTGCCAGCAGCTTTGGAGTGGGGAACACTGAAGCTTTCTTT.

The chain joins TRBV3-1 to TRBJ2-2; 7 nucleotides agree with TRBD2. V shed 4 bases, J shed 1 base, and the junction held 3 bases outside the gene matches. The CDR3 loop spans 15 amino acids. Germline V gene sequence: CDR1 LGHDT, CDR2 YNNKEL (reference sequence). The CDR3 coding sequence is TGTGCCAGCAGCCCTAGCGGTGGGAACACCGGGGAGCTGTTTTTT. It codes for CASSPSGGNTGELFF. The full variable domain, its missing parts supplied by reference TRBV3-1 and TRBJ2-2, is DTAVSQTPKYLVTQMGNDKSIKCEQNLGHDTMYWYKQDSKKFLKIMFSYNNKELIINETVPNRFSPKSPDKAHLNLHINSLELGDSAVYFCASSPSGGNTGELFFGEGSRLTVL.

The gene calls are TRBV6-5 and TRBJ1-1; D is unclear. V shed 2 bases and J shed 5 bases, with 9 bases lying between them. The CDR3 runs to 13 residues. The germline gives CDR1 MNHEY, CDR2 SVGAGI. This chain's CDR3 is CASSYTGGTEAFF. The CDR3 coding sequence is TGTGCCAGCAGTTACACGGGTGGGACTGAAGCTTTCTTT.

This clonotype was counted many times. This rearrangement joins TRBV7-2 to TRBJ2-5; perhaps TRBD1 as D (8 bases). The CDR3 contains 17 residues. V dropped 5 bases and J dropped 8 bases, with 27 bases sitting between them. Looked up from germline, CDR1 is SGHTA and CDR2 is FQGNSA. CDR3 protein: CASSLNPGGQDIQTQYF. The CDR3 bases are TGTGCCAGCAGCCTGAATCCGGGGGGACAGGATATTCAAACCCAGTACTTC. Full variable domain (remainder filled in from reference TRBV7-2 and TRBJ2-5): GAGVSQSPSNKVTEKGKDVELRCDPISGHTALYWYRQSLGQGLEFLIYFQGNSAPDKSGLPSDRFSAERTGGSVSTLTIQRTQQEDSAVYLCASSLNPGGQDIQTQYFGPGTRLLVL.

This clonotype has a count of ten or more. For the CDR3, the DNA is TGTGCCAGCAGTGTCGAAGACCCCGAGCTCTCTGGAAACACCATATATTTT. Protein sequence: CASSVEDPELSGNTIYF. The chain carries TRBV6-1 and TRBJ1-3; unclear D gene. The germline V gene encodes CDR1 MNHNS and CDR2 SASEGT. Trimming shortened V by 4 bases and J by 0 bases, and 16 bases separated the two germline ends. The CDR3 extends over 17 amino acids.

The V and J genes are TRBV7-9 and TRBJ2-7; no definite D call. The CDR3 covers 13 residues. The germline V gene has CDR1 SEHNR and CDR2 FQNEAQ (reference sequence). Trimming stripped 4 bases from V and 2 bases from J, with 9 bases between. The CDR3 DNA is TGTGCCAGCAGCTCCCCCCCTACCTACGAGCAGTACTTC. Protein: CASSSPPTYEQYF.

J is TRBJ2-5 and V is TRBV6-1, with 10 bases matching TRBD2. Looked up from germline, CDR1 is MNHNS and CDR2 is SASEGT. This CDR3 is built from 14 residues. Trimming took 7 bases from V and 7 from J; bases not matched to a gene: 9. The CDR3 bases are TGTGCCAGCATCAGGACTAGCGGCGAGGGGACCCAGTACTTC. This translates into CASIRTSGEGTQYF.

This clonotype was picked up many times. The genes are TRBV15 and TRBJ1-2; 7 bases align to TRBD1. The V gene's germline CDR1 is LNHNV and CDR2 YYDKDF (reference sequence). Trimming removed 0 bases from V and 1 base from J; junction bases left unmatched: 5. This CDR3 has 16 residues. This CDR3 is CATSRDVPGGNYGYTF. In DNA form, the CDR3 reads TGTGCCACCAGCAGAGATGTGCCAGGGGGTAACTATGGCTACACCTTC. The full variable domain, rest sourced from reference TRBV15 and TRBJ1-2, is DAMVIQNPRYQVTQFGKPVTLSCSQTLNHNVMYWYQQKSSQAPKLLFHYYDKDFNNEADTPDNFQSRRPNTSFCFLDIRSPGLGDTAMYLCATSRDVPGGNYGYTFGSGTRLTVV.

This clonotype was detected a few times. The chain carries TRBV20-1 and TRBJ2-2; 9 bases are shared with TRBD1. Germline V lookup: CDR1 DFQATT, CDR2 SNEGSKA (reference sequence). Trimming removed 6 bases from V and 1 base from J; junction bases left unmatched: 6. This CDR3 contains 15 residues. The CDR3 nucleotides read TGCAGTGCCGGGCGGGGACAGGGGAACACCGGGGAGCTGTTTTTT. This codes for CSAGRGQGNTGELFF.